What follows is one T cell receptor beta chain and its context. This record comes from a study of T cells in Graves' hyperthyroidism and ophthalmopathy. CDR1 is PRHDT and CDR2 is FYEKMQ in the germline V gene (reference sequence). Trimming removed 5 bases from V and 5 bases from J; junction bases left unmatched: 13. This CDR3 spans 18 amino acids. The TCR beta CDR3 regions underwent amplification using RNA transcripts as the source. The HTBI set primed first-round TCR CDR3 RT-PCR. From the multiplex PCR reads, TCRdb called clonotypes with MiXCR, one entry per CDR3 protein. This sample carries about 640,000 distinct CDR3 sequences, less than 25% of them seen once, and the ten largest clones take around a third. Diagnosis relied on clinical symptoms, serum thyroxine and TRAb, thyroid ultrasound and orbital computed tomography. The authors took PBMCs from 10 ml fresh peripheral blood.

V is TRBV13 and J is TRBJ2-1; 12 nucleotides match TRBD2. Material for sequencing was blood. This receptor was identified in a man aged 30-40 years with Graves' ophthalmopathy. The CDR3 nucleotides read TGTGCCAGCAGCCTCGAACCCCTGCTAGCGGGAGGGGACAATGAGCAGTTCTTC. Amino acid sequence: CASSLEPLLAGGDNEQFF.